A single sample gave rise to the 20 T cell receptor beta chains below, sequenced in a study of identical twins. TCRdb analysed the 5' RACE reads with MiXCR anew, one entry per CDR3 protein. This table has around 490,000 distinct CDR3 sequences, nearly 15% appearing once. Another study also made use of these data, one on yellow fever vaccine responses in identical twins.

The sequenced sample was CD4+ T cells sorted from blood. The receptor set was obtained from a woman aged 18-30 years in good health.

This clonotype showed up just a few times. The gene calls are TRBV14 and TRBJ2-1; the match to TRBD1 covers 8 bases. Germline CDR1 and CDR2: SGHDN and FVKESK. The length of the CDR3 is 13 residues. The J segment lost 12 bases and the V segment lost 1 base, leaving 5 bases of the junction unmatched. CDR3 residues: CASSQARTGRQFF. The CDR3, as DNA: TGTGCCAGCAGCCAAGCACGGACAGGGCGGCAGTTCTTC.

This clonotype was counted between two and nine times. The CDR3 DNA is TGTGCCAGCAGTTACTCGCGGGGGGGCTACAATGAGCAGTTCTTC. Translation gives CASSYSRGGYNEQFF. The chain is built from TRBV6-5 and TRBJ2-1; TRBD2 aligns across 9 bases. J was trimmed by 3 bases and V by 0 bases; bases with no gene match: 0. The V gene's germline CDR1 is MNHEY and CDR2 SVGAGI. CDR3 length: 15 amino acids.

This clonotype was observed a handful of times. The chain carries TRBV5-1 and TRBJ2-4; a weak D match, TRBD2 (6 bases). The V end was cut by 4 bases, the J end by 0 bases, with 17 bases between. Germline V lookup: CDR1 SGHRS, CDR2 YFSETQ. The CDR3 consists of 17 residues. Here the CDR3 reads CASSGMGGVLAKNIQYF. CDR3 coding DNA: TGCGCCAGCAGCGGTATGGGCGGGGTTTTAGCCAAAAACATTCAGTACTTC. The whole variable domain, filled in from reference TRBV5-1 and TRBJ2-4, reads KAGVTQTPRYLIKTRGQQVTLSCSPISGHRSVSWYQQTPGQGLQFLFEYFSETQRNKGNFPGRFSGRQFSNSRSEMNVSTLELGDSALYLCASSGMGGVLAKNIQYFGAGTRLSVL.

This clonotype was seen ten or more times. The chain is built from TRBV3-1 and TRBJ2-1; D call uncertain. Germline CDR1 and CDR2: LGHDT and YNNKEL (reference sequence). The V end lost 4 bases, the J end lost 10 bases, and 11 bases lay between the germline ends. The CDR3 sequence is 12 residues long. CDR3 sequence: CASSPLLGEQFF. DNA of the CDR3: TGTGCCAGCAGCCCCTTGTTGGGAGAGCAGTTCTTC.

This chain joins TRBV20-1 and TRBJ1-3; 7 bases align to TRBD1. Losses at the gene ends were 7 bases for V and 0 bases for J; bases not matched to a gene: 6. Germline V lookup: CDR1 DFQATT, CDR2 SNEGSKA (reference sequence). CDR3 length: 14 residues. The CDR3 here is CSVQTGPSGNTIYF. As DNA, the CDR3 is TGCAGTGTTCAGACAGGGCCCTCTGGAAACACCATATATTTT.

The V call is TRBV24-1, the J call TRBJ2-1, with a tentative D call TRBD1 (6 bases). Germline V lookup: CDR1 KGHDR, CDR2 SFDVKD. Trimming left V 7 bases short and J 12 bases short, with 21 bases between. The CDR3 loop spans 14 amino acids. The CDR3 nucleotides are TGTGCCACCAGCCTGGGACCCTTCGCAGGGGCGCAGTTCTTC. Its translation: CATSLGPFAGAQFF.

This clonotype appeared a few times. The rearrangement joins TRBV7-2 to TRBJ2-1; D remains unclear. The ends were cut back, 1 base at V and 8 bases at J, with 6 bases in the middle. CDR3 size: 12 residues. Germline-derived CDR1 and CDR2 are SGHTA and FQGNSA. The CDR3 DNA is TGTGCCAGCAGCTTAGGGGTCTATGAGCAGTTCTTC. Translation gives CASSLGVYEQFF. The full variable domain, completed using reference TRBV7-2 and TRBJ2-1, is GAGVSQSPSNKVTEKGKDVELRCDPISGHTALYWYRQSLGQGLEFLIYFQGNSAPDKSGLPSDRFSAERTGGSVSTLTIQRTQQEDSAVYLCASSLGVYEQFFGPGTRLTVL.

This chain uses TRBV7-9 with TRBJ2-5; D perhaps matches TRBD2 (7 bases). The CDR3 is 15 amino acids. CDR1 is SEHNR and CDR2 is FQNEAQ in the germline V gene (reference sequence). V lost 5 bases and J lost 1, with 14 bases in between. CDR3 DNA: TGTGCCAGCAGCGCTTCGGGGGGCCTCCAAGAGACCCAGTACTTC. It yields the protein CASSASGGLQETQYF.

Ten or more counts support this clonotype. V gene TRBV28 combines with J gene TRBJ1-1; TRBD1 matches 8 bases. After removal of 5 bases from V and 5 bases from J, the junction contained 10 bases not matched to a gene. Looked up from germline, CDR1 is MDHEN and CDR2 is SYDVKM. The length of the CDR3 is 15 residues. CDR3 nucleotides: TGTGCCAGCAGTCACAGGGGGGGTTTTATGACTGAAGCTTTCTTT. The encoded protein is CASSHRGGFMTEAFF.

The gene calls are TRBV5-1 and TRBJ2-1, with D possibly TRBD2 on 5 matching bases. Trimming shortened V by 3 bases and J by 0 bases, and 16 bases separated the two germline ends. Germline loops: CDR1 SGHRS, CDR2 YFSETQ. The CDR3 has 17 amino acids. CDR3 nucleotides: TGCGCCAGCAGCTACGCGACGGTAACTAGCTCCTACAATGAGCAGTTCTTC. Translation: CASSYATVTSSYNEQFF.

This clonotype turned up a few times. V is TRBV2 and J is TRBJ2-1, with 7 positions matching TRBD1. The CDR3 consists of 13 residues. V lost 7 bases and J lost 9; bases outside the gene matches: 9. CDR1 SNHLY and CDR2 FYNNEI come from the germline V gene. The CDR3 nucleotides are TGTGCCAGCACCACGACAGGGAGTGGTGAGCAGTTCTTC. Protein sequence: CASTTTGSGEQFF.

The chain couples TRBV12-3 or TRBV12-4 to TRBJ2-5; 7 bases map to TRBD2. The length of the CDR3 is 15 residues. Trimming cost V 2 bases and J 5 bases; bases outside gene matches: 8. CDR3 DNA sequence: TGTGCCAGCAGTTTATTTGCGGGAGTACGGGAGACCCAGTACTTC. Protein product: CASSLFAGVRETQYF.

The genes are TRBV10-3 and TRBJ2-1; D is unclear. Germline V gives CDR1 ENHRY, CDR2 SYGVKD. The CDR3 is 15 residues long. Trimming left V 6 bases short and J 5 bases short, with 17 bases between. This CDR3 is CAIRSDPTQNNEQFF. CDR3 nucleotides: TGTGCCATCAGGTCAGACCCAACCCAAAACAATGAGCAGTTCTTC.

This clonotype has just a few counts. The rearrangement joins TRBV5-1 to TRBJ2-1; possibly TRBD1 or TRBD2 for D (5 bases each). V lost 3 bases to trimming and J lost 8 bases, with 21 bases between them. This CDR3 has 16 residues. Germline V gene lookup returns CDR1 SGHRS and CDR2 YFSETQ. The DNA of the CDR3 is TGCGCCAGCAGCTCCCGAGGGGTGGACGTTTGGGATGAGCAGTTCTTC. Protein sequence: CASSSRGVDVWDEQFF.

Only a few counts were recorded for this clonotype. The chain joins TRBV12-3 or TRBV12-4 to TRBJ1-1, with D possibly TRBD1 on 6 matching bases. The V end lost 8 bases, the J end lost 5 bases, and 21 bases lay between the germline ends. This CDR3 region has 15 residues. The CDR3 reads CASWGGGRAWTEAFF. The CDR3 bases are TGTGCCAGCTGGGGGGGCGGCCGGGCCTGGACTGAAGCTTTCTTT.

Only a few counts were recorded for this clonotype. The rearrangement uses TRBV6-1 and TRBJ2-2, with D possibly matching TRBD2 (6 bases). Germline V gene sequence: CDR1 MNHNS, CDR2 SASEGT. Trimming stripped 6 bases from V and 2 bases from J, with 7 bases between. The CDR3 covers 13 residues. The CDR3: CASRLANTGELFF. The CDR3 DNA sequence: TGTGCCAGCAGACTAGCCAACACCGGGGAGCTGTTTTTT.

CDR3 sequence: CASQLGGNSYEQYF. The CDR3 DNA sequence: TGTGCCAGCCAACTGGGCGGGAACTCCTACGAGCAGTACTTC. The chain combines TRBV12-3 or TRBV12-4 with TRBJ2-7; a possible D gene is TRBD2 (6 bases). V was pared by 8 bases and J by 0 bases, with 14 bases between. CDR3 length: 14 amino acids.

This clonotype was seen only a few times. The chain is built from TRBV9 and TRBJ2-1, with 9 bases matching TRBD2. This CDR3 has 17 residues. Germline CDR1 SGDLS, CDR2 YYNGEE. J lost 0 bases, V lost 3 bases, and 7 bases had no gene match. CDR3 residues: CASSETSGPSSYNEQFF. The CDR3 region has the DNA TGTGCCAGCAGCGAGACTAGCGGTCCGAGCTCCTACAATGAGCAGTTCTTC.

The chain joins TRBV18 to TRBJ2-5; tentatively, D is TRBD2 (6 bases). There are 16 residues in the CDR3. Germline V lookup: CDR1 KGHSH, CDR2 LQKENI. The V end was cut by 2 bases, the J end by 4 bases, with 17 bases between. CDR3 in amino acids: CASSPALVGGGETQYF. In nucleotides, the CDR3 is TGTGCCAGCTCACCAGCACTCGTTGGGGGAGGAGAGACCCAGTACTTC.

This chain connects TRBV20-1 to TRBJ2-3; no firm D call. The CDR3 loop spans 13 amino acids. With 5 bases removed from V and 1 base from J, the gap between germline ends came to 10 bases. Germline V gene data show CDR1 as DFQATT and CDR2 as SNEGSKA (reference sequence). The CDR3 sequence is CSAVFPGTDTQYF. As DNA, the CDR3 is TGCAGTGCTGTGTTTCCGGGCACAGATACGCAGTATTTT.